The 9 T cell receptor beta chains below were found in one sample sequenced in a study of shared clonotypes between healthy human individuals. Data came from immunoSEQ multiplex PCR; TCRdb stores just in-frame clones and leaves some out. This sample carries over a million clones, roughly 74% of them seen once, and the ten largest clones take more than 0.55%. Sequences were obtained from memory CD4+ T cells from PBMCs. The subset was: CD45RA-negative fraction. These receptors were obtained from a man aged 18 to 35 in good health. Some clones in this sample may be carry-over from other donors' samples.

The chain couples TRBV7-6 to TRBJ2-1; 11 bases match TRBD2. This CDR3 contains 18 residues. The V segment lost 1 base and the J segment 0 bases; nucleotides outside the gene matches: 5. Germline values: CDR1 SGHVS, CDR2 FNYEAQ. CDR3 sequence reads: CASSLDVLAGVSYNEQFF. CDR3 sequence (DNA): TGTGCCAGCAGCTTAGACGTACTAGCGGGAGTCTCCTACAATGAGCAGTTCTTC.

The count of this clone is one. Other DNA sequences in this specimen translate into the identical CDR3. The chain is built from TRBV5-1 and TRBJ2-7; D is perhaps TRBD2 (6 bases). CDR3 length equals 14 residues. The ends were cut back, 1 base at V and 0 bases at J, with 8 bases in the middle. CDR1 is SGHRS and CDR2 is YFSETQ in the germline V gene. CDR3 nucleotide sequence: TGCGCCAGCAGCTTGTCCGGGAGCTCCTACGAGCAGTACTTC. Translating gives CASSLSGSSYEQYF.

V gene TRBV28 combines with J gene TRBJ2-7; D possibly corresponds to TRBD1 (6 bases). V was shortened by 4 bases and J by 3 bases, with 13 bases between the two germline ends. Germline V gives CDR1 MDHEN, CDR2 SYDVKM. The CDR3 has 14 residues. In DNA form, the CDR3 reads TGTGCCAGCAGTTCTTCTAACAGGGTCTACGAGCAGTACTTC. It codes for CASSSSNRVYEQYF.

The rearrangement links TRBV29-1 to TRBJ2-7; TRBD1 agrees at 10 bases. CDR1 is SQVTM and CDR2 is ANQGSEA in the germline V gene. V lost 7 bases, J lost 3 bases, and 6 bases stayed unmatched. CDR3 length: 13 residues. The CDR3 loop reads CSALGDRGYEQYF. Written as DNA, the CDR3 is TGCAGCGCCTTAGGGGACAGGGGCTACGAGCAGTACTTC.

The chain employs TRBV7-3 and TRBJ2-2, with 13 bases aligning to TRBD2. V lost 5 bases to trimming and J lost 6 bases; unmatched junction nucleotides: 6. Germline CDR1 SGHTA, CDR2 FQGTGA. The CDR3 covers 16 residues. The CDR3 DNA sequence: TGTGCCAGCAGCCATGGACTAGCGGGAGTCTCCGGGGAGCTGTTTTTT. This encodes CASSHGLAGVSGELFF. The whole variable domain, remainder taken from reference TRBV7-3 and TRBJ2-2, is GAGVSQTPSNKVTEKGKYVELRCDPISGHTALYWYRQSLGQGPEFLIYFQGTGAADDSGLPNDRFFAVRPEGSVSTLKIQRTERGDSAVYLCASSHGLAGVSGELFFGEGSRLTVL.

The CDR3: CASSSRAGQQNTGELFF. The CDR3 DNA is TGTGCCAGCAGCTCGAGGGCCGGGCAGCAGAACACCGGGGAGCTGTTTTTT. The V call is TRBV11-2, the J call TRBJ2-2; TRBD2 might be the D (5 bases). In germline, CDR1 is SGHAT, CDR2 FQNNGV. V shed 4 bases and J shed 1 base, with 16 bases lying between them. The CDR3 covers 17 residues.

About this clone: It differs at one base from a far larger clone, so likely a read error. The sample holds other DNA sequences that translate to the same CDR3. The V and J genes are TRBV11-3 and TRBJ2-3; D is unresolved. Per the germline V gene, CDR1 is SGHNT and CDR2 is YENEEA. CDR3 length equals 11 residues. The CDR3 nucleotides are TGTGCCAGTAGCTTAGGGGATACGCAGTATTTT. It encodes CASSLGDTQYF.

V gene TRBV7-3 combines with J gene TRBJ2-1; possible D gene TRBD2, 6 bases. V lost 2 bases and J lost 7, with 24 bases in between. Germline V gene sequence: CDR1 SGHTA, CDR2 FQGTGA. The CDR3 contains 18 residues. In DNA, the CDR3 is TGTGCCAGCAGCTTATTCGCCCCGACACACGGGGGAAGGAATGAGCAGTTCTTC. Translated, it gives CASSLFAPTHGGRNEQFF.

This clone was seen just once. The V call is TRBV6-1, the J call TRBJ1-4; D is ambiguous. This CDR3 is 13 amino acids long. V was trimmed by 10 bases and J by 8 bases, leaving 17 bases between them. The germline V gene has CDR1 MNHNS and CDR2 SASEGT. The CDR3 loop is CATGGGAREKLFF. The CDR3 DNA reads TGTGCCACTGGAGGAGGCGCAAGGGAAAAACTGTTTTTT.